This T cell receptor beta chain stems from a study of shared clonotypes between healthy human individuals. The data were produced by immunoSEQ multiplex PCR, yet TCRdb's version contains in-frame clones alone and is incomplete. The sample contains a few million clones, approximately 93% of which appear only once. Study-level findings and limits: Donor clonotype sharing was expected to depend on sequencing depth. Naive CD4 clonotypes overlapped across a few donors at approximately 5.3%. In this cohort, only blood was sampled, and tissue repertoires likely differ.

Participating donors were healthy, HIV-negative adults free of recent acute infections or vaccinations. Of note for this clone: What it recognizes is unknown. The identical CDR3 is also encoded by other nucleotide sequences in the sample.

The V and J ends lost 3 bases and 0 bases respectively, with 9 bases between them. CDR3 length equals 14 residues. The germline V gene encodes CDR1 SGHRS and CDR2 YFSETQ. The sequencing sample was made of naive CD4+ T cells from PBMCs. The subset here: CD45RA+ positively selected. The chain is built from TRBV5-1 and TRBJ1-1, with D perhaps TRBD1 (6 bases). The source is a man younger than 30 in good health. Some clones in this sample may be carry-over from other donors' samples. This CDR3 reads CASSSQGLNTEAFF. CDR3 DNA sequence: TGCGCCAGCAGCTCGCAGGGGTTGAACACTGAAGCTTTCTTT.